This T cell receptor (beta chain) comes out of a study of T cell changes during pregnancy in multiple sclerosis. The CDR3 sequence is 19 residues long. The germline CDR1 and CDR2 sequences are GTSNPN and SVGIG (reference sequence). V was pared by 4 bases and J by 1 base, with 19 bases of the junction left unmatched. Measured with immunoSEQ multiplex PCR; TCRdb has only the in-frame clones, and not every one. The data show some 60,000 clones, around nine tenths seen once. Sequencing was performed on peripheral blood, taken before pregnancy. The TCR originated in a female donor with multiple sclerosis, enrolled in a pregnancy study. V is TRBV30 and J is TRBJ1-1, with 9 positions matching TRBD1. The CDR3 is CAWKPGQGPFRGPNTEAFF. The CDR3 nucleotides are TGTGCCTGGAAACCGGGACAGGGCCCTTTTCGAGGTCCGAACACTGAAGCTTTCTTT.